This TCR beta chain was captured in a study of cytomegalovirus exposure and HLA in healthy donors. Trimming left V 0 bases short and J 6 bases short, with 14 bases between. The germline CDR1 and CDR2 sequences are LGHNA and YNFKEQ. The CDR3 has 15 amino acids. 60 Vbeta and 13 Jbeta primers were used in PCR. Only in-frame clones appear in the TCRdb table, and some are missing; sequencing was by immunoSEQ multiplex PCR. The repertoire holds about 200,000 clones, with 82% as singletons. The material sequenced was PBMCs. This chain joins TRBV4-2 and TRBJ1-1; D might be TRBD1 (6 bases). The TCR was taken from a boy aged 2 to 10 in good health and CMV-seronegative. The CDR3 reads CASSQETGRRAEAFF. The CDR3 nucleotides are TGTGCCAGCAGCCAAGAGACAGGCCGGCGGGCTGAAGCTTTCTTT.